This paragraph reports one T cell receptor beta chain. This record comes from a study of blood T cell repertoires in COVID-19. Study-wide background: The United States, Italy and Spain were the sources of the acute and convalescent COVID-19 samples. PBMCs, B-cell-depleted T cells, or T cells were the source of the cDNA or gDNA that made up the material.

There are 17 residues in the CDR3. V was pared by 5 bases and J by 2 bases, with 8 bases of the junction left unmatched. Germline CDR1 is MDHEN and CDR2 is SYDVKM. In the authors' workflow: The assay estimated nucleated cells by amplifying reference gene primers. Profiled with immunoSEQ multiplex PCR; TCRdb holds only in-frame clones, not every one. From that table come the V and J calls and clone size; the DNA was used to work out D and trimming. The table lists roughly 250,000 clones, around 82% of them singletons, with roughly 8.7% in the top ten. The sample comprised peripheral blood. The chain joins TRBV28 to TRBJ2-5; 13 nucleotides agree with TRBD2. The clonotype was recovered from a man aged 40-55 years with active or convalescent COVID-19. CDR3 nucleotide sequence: TGTGCCAGCAGTCCAGGGACTAGCGGGATGGTACAAGAGACCCAGTACTTC. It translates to CASSPGTSGMVQETQYF.